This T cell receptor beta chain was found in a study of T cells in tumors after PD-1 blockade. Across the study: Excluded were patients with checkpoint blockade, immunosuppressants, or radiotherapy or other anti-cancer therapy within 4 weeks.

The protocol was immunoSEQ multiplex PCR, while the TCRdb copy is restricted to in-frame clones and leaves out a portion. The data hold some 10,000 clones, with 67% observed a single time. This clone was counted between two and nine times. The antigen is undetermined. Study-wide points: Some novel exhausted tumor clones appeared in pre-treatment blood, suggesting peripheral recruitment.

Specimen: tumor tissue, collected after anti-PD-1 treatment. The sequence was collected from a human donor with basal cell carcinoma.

CDR3: CASSVGQRRDNEQFF. The CDR3 nucleotides are TGTGCCAGCAGCGTAGGGCAGCGGAGAGACAATGAGCAGTTCTTC. The chain joins TRBV9 to TRBJ2-1, with D perhaps TRBD2 (5 bases). This CDR3 has 15 residues. Trimming took off 0 bases at V and 5 bases at J, with 12 bases between the two ends. The germline CDR1 and CDR2 sequences are SGDLS and YYNGEE.